This T cell receptor (beta chain) was recovered during a study of cytomegalovirus exposure and HLA in healthy donors. The CDR3 spans 16 residues. V shed 6 bases and J 1 base; nucleotides not matched to a gene: 7. Germline assignment: CDR1 KGHSH and CDR2 LQKENI. The PCR was carried out with 60 Vbeta primers and 13 Jbeta primers. Produced via immunoSEQ multiplex PCR; TCRdb's table is partial and in-frame only. The top ten hold around 2.2% of the sample, which has some 130,000 clones, 80% seen once. The sample was PBMCs. The rearrangement joins TRBV18 to TRBJ1-4, with 8 positions matching TRBD1. The source is a man aged 25 to 40 in good health and CMV-seronegative. The CDR3 DNA is TGTGCCAGCTCCCACCAACAGGGGGAAACTAATGAAAAACTGTTTTTT. Amino acids: CASSHQQGETNEKLFF.